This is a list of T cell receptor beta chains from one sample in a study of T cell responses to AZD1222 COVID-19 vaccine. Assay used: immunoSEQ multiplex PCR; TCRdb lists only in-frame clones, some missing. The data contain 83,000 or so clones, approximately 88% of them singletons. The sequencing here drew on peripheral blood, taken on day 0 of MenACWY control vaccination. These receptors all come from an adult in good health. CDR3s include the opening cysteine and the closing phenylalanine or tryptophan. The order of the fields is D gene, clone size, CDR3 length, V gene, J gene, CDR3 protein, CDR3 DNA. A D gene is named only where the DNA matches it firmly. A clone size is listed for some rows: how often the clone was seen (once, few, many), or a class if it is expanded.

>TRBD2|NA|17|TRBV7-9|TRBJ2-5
CASSLALGTSGRETQYF
TGTGCCAGCAGCTTAGCCCTCGGGACTAGCGGGAGGGAGACCCAGTACTTC
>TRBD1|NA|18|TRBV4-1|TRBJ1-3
CASSPRQGRIGLVGTIYF
TGCGCCAGCAGCCCGCGACAGGGTCGAATCGGACTTGTAGGCACCATATATTTT
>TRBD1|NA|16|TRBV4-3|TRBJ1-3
CASSQGDRGLRGTIYF
TGCGCCAGCAGCCAAGGGGACAGGGGGCTCCGGGGCACCATATATTTT
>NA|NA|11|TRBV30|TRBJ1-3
CAWRGFNTIYF
TGTGCCTGGAGGGGTTTCAACACCATATATTTT
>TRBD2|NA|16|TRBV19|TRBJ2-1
CASSPLSGTYYNEQFF
TGTGCCAGTAGTCCCCTAAGCGGGACGTACTACAATGAGCAGTTCTTC
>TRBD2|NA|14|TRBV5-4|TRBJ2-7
CASRSAGGPYEQYF
TGTGCCAGCAGGTCGGCGGGAGGGCCGTACGAGCAGTACTTC
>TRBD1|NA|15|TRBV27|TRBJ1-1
CASSFTFGTGGEAFF
TGTGCCAGCAGTTTTACCTTCGGGACAGGTGGTGAAGCTTTCTTT
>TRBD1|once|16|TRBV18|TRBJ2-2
CASSETTGGGTGELFF
TGTGCCAGCTCAGAGACGACAGGGGGCGGCACCGGGGAGCTGTTTTTT
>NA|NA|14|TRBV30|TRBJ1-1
CAWASTPGAFAAFF
TGTGCCTGGGCCTCCACACCCGGGGCTTTTGCAGCTTTCTTT
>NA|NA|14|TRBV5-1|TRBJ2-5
CASRRSSVQETQYF
TGCGCCAGCAGAAGATCGAGCGTTCAAGAGACCCAGTACTTC
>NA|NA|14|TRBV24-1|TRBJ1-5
CATSGSEYNQPQHF
TGTGCCACCAGTGGCTCTGAGTACAATCAGCCCCAGCATTTT
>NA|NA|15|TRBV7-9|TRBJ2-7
CASSPPRDFSYEQYF
TGTGCCAGCAGCCCTCCGCGGGACTTCTCCTACGAGCAGTACTTC
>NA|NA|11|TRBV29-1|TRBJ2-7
CSVEVGVEQYF
TGCAGCGTTGAGGTGGGAGTCGAGCAGTACTTC
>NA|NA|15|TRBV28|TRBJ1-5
CASRKGAFGNQPQHF
TGTGCCAGCCGCAAAGGGGCCTTCGGCAATCAGCCCCAGCATTTT
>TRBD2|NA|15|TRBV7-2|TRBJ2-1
CASSLRLAENNEQFF
TGTGCCAGCAGCTTAAGACTAGCGGAGAACAATGAGCAGTTCTTC
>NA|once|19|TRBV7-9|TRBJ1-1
CASSLFPSHKTTPNTEAFF
TGTGCCAGCAGCTTATTTCCCTCCCACAAAACGACGCCGAACACTGAAGCTTTCTTT
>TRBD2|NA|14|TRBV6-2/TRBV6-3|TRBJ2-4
CASSYSGGLNIQYF
TGTGCCAGCAGTTACTCGGGAGGGTTAAACATTCAGTACTTC
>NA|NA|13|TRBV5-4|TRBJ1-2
CASSLAGGSGYTF
TGTGCCAGCAGCTTGGCGGGGGGCTCTGGCTACACCTTC
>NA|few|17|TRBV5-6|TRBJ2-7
CASSLAIGGVSSYEQYF
TGTGCCAGCAGCTTGGCCATCGGCGGGGTAAGCTCCTACGAGCAGTACTTC
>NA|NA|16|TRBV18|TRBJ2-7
CASSPWEVGYYHEQYF
TGTGCCAGCTCACCATGGGAGGTCGGTTACTACCACGAGCAGTACTTC
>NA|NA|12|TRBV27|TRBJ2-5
CASGAGPETQYF
TGTGCCAGCGGGGCAGGGCCAGAGACCCAGTACTTC
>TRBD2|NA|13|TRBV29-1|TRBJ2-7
CSVVGGGIHEQYF
TGCAGCGTTGTGGGGGGGGGAATCCACGAGCAGTACTTC
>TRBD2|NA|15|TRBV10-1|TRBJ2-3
CASSESTGGPDTQYF
TGCGCCAGCAGTGAGTCGACGGGAGGGCCGGATACGCAGTATTTT
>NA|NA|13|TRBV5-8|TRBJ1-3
CASSAQGADTIYF
TGTGCCAGCAGCGCACAGGGCGCGGACACCATATATTTT
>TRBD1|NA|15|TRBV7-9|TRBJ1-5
CASSLAAGGNQPQHF
TGTGCCAGCAGCTTAGCCGCAGGGGGAAATCAGCCCCAGCATTTT
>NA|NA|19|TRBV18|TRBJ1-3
CASSPGLYLRVVGGNTIYF
TGTGCCAGCTCACCCGGACTCTACCTCCGGGTTGTAGGTGGAAACACCATATATTTT
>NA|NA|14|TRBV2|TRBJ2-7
CASSGRDRPYEQYF
TGTGCCAGCAGTGGCCGGGACCGACCCTACGAGCAGTACTTC
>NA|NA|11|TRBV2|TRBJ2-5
CASSRGETQYF
TGTGCCAGCAGTCGAGGGGAGACCCAGTACTTC
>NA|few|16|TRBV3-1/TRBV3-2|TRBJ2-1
CASSQSGRGSYNEQFF
TGTGCCAGCAGCCAATCGGGGCGCGGATCCTACAATGAGCAGTTCTTC
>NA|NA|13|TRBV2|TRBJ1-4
CASRARSNEKLFF
TGTGCCAGCAGGGCCCGGTCTAATGAAAAACTGTTTTTT
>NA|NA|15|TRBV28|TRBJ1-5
CASSLSLGGNQPQHF
TGTGCCAGCAGTTTAAGTCTTGGGGGAAATCAGCCCCAGCATTTT
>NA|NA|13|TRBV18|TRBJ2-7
CASSPPPGDEQYF
TGTGCCAGCTCACCACCGCCAGGGGACGAGCAGTACTTC
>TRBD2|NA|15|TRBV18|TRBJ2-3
CASSPLAGSPDTQYF
TGTGCCAGCTCGCCTCTAGCGGGAAGCCCAGATACGCAGTATTTT
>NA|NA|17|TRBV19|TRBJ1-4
CASSMNPGPFFPKKLFF
TGTGCCAGTAGTATGAACCCGGGACCCTTCTTCCCTAAAAAACTTTTTTTT
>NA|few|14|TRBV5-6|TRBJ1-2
CASSPSLQGYGYTF
TGTGCCAGCAGCCCCTCTTTGCAGGGCTATGGCTACACCTTC
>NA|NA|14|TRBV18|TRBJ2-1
CASSGERARDEQFF
TGTGCCAGCTCCGGGGAGCGGGCCAGGGATGAGCAGTTCTTC
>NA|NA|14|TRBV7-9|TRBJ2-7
CASSLVGDPYEQYF
TGTGCCAGCAGCTTAGTGGGTGACCCTTACGAGCAGTACTTC
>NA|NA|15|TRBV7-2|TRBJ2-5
CASSLAARVGETQYF
TGTGCCAGCAGCTTAGCGGCCAGGGTAGGAGAGACCCAGTACTTC
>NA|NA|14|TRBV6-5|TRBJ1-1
CASTDSAVGTEAFF
TGTGCCAGCACCGACTCGGCAGTCGGCACTGAAGCTTTCTTT
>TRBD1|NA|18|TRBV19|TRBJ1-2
CASAPNGSGGRGHDGYTF
TGTGCCAGTGCTCCGAATGGTTCGGGTGGCAGGGGGCATGATGGCTACACCTTC